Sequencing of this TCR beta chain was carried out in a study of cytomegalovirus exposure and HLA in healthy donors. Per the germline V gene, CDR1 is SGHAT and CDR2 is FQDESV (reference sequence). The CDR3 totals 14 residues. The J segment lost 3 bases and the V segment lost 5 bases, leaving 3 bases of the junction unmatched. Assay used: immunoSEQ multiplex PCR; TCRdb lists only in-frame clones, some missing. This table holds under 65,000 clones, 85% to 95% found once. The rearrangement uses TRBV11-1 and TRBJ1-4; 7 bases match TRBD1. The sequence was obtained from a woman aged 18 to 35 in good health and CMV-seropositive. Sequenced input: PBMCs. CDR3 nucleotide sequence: TGTGCCAGCAGCACCGACAGGGCTAATGAAAAACTGTTTTTT. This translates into CASSTDRANEKLFF.